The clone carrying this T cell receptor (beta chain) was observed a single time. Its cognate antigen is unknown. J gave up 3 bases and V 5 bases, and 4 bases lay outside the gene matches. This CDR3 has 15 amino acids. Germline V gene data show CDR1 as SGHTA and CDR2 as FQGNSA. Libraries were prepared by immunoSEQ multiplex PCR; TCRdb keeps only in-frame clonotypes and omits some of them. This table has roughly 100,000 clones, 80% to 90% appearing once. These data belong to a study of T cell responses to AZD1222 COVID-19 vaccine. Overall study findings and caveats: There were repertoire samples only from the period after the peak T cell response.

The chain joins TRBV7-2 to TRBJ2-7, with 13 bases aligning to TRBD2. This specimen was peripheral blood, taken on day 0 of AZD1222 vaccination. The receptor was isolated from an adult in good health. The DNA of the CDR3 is TGTGCCAGCAGCCCCAGGACTAGCGGGGGCTACGAGCAGTACTTC. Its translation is CASSPRTSGGYEQYF. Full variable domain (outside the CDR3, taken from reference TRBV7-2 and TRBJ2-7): GAGVSQSPSNKVTEKGKDVELRCDPISGHTALYWYRQSLGQGLEFLIYFQGNSAPDKSGLPSDRFSAERTGGSVSTLTIQRTQQEDSAVYLCASSPRTSGGYEQYFGPGTRLTVT.